What follows are 20 T cell receptor beta chains derived from one specimen sequenced in a study of regulatory T cells in long-lasting Graves disease. Noted time point: newly diagnosed GD, antithyroid drugs for less than 3 months. The TCR library was made from RNA extracted from PBMCs. Building the TCR beta libraries relied on iRepertoire HTBI primers, and CDR3 regions underwent Arm-PCR. TCRdb re-called the multiplex PCR reads through MiXCR, storing one row per CDR3 protein. This repertoire shows around 400,000 distinct CDR3 sequences, roughly 16% found once; its top ten account for around a fifth. Sequencing used peripheral blood mononuclear cells (PBMCs), obtained at new diagnosis, from a patient treated with antithyroid drugs. The receptor set was obtained from a female donor with Graves disease.

This clonotype was recorded only once. The chain joins TRBV6-1 to TRBJ1-2; D call uncertain. Germline V lookup: CDR1 MNHNS, CDR2 SASEGT. The CDR3 is 13 amino acids. The V and J ends lost 6 bases and 8 bases respectively, with 16 bases between them. Here the CDR3 DNA reads TGTGCCAGCAGCACCGTAGAGGGCTGGGGCTACACCTTC. Translation gives CASSTVEGWGYTF.

This clonotype was counted ten times or more. The chain is built from TRBV7-9 and TRBJ2-7; D is uncertain. CDR3 size: 13 residues. Trimming took off 3 bases at V and 5 bases at J, with 11 bases between the two ends. Germline CDR1 and CDR2: SEHNR and FQNEAQ (reference sequence). CDR3: CASSLSLRDEQYF. The CDR3 nucleotides read TGTGCCAGCAGCTTGTCGTTAAGGGACGAGCAGTACTTC.

The chain carries TRBV7-9 and TRBJ1-4; D ambiguous. The length of the CDR3 is 17 residues. V lost 1 base to trimming and J lost 0 bases, with 12 bases between them. Germline V gene data show CDR1 as SEHNR and CDR2 as FQNEAQ (reference sequence). The CDR3 DNA reads as TGTGCCAGCAGCTTAGAACCAACCGTCACAACTAATGAAAAACTGTTTTTT. As protein: CASSLEPTVTTNEKLFF.

In its sample, this clonotype was seen many times. The rearrangement uses TRBV6-2 or TRBV6-3 and TRBJ2-1; 9 nucleotides agree with TRBD2. Looked up from germline, CDR1 is MNHEY and CDR2 is SVGEGT. This CDR3 has 16 amino acids. V gave up 4 bases and J gave up 5 bases; unmatched junction bases: 9. This CDR3 reads CASSSPWSSGNNEQFF. The CDR3 DNA reads TGTGCCAGCAGTTCCCCGTGGTCTAGCGGGAACAATGAGCAGTTCTTC.

The chain has TRBV5-1 and TRBJ2-5; 10 nucleotides match TRBD1. The CDR3 is made up of 15 amino acids. The V gene end was trimmed by 0 bases and the J gene end by 7 bases; junction bases not matched to a gene: 6. The germline V gene encodes CDR1 SGHRS and CDR2 YFSETQ. DNA of the CDR3: TGCGCCAGCAGCTTGGCCGGGACAGGGGATGCGACCCAGTACTTC. Its protein product is CASSLAGTGDATQYF.

The table lists this clonotype with many counts. This chain links TRBV6-1 with TRBJ1-2; D is undetermined. CDR3 size: 15 residues. Germline values: CDR1 MNHNS, CDR2 SASEGT. Trimming shortened V by 7 bases and J by 0 bases, and 15 bases separated the two germline ends. The CDR3, as DNA: TGTGCCAGCACCGGGAGGAACAGAGCTAACTATGGCTACACCTTC. It is translated as CASTGRNRANYGYTF.

Worth noting for this clonotype: A read error is possible here, since a much larger clone lies one base away. V and J are TRBV6-1 and TRBJ2-1; possible D gene TRBD2, 5 bases. Germline V lookup: CDR1 MNHNS, CDR2 SASEGT. Deletions cut 4 bases from V and 10 bases from J, with 17 bases between. The CDR3 extends over 14 amino acids. This chain's CDR3 is CASSAGSDHEEQFF. CDR3 in DNA: TGTGCCAGCAGTGCTGGTAGCGACCACGAAGAGCAGTTCTTC.

The table lists this clonotype with a few counts. The chain is built from TRBV27 and TRBJ2-1; no reliable D call. The V gene lost 5 bases and the J gene lost 4 bases, with 12 bases spanning the gap. Per germline, CDR1 MNHEY and CDR2 SMNVEV (reference sequence). The CDR3 sequence is 14 residues long. For the CDR3, the DNA is TGTGCCAGCAGTGCCGGGTCTCCTTACAATGAGCAGTTCTTC. This encodes CASSAGSPYNEQFF.

This chain uses TRBV19 with TRBJ1-1, with a weak D call TRBD1 (5 bases). The CDR3 is 16 amino acids. In germline, CDR1 is LNHDA, CDR2 SQIVND (reference sequence). V lost 1 base and J lost 2, with 14 bases in between. The CDR3 nucleotides are TGTGCCAGTAGTATAGGTCAGGGACTGATTAACACTGAAGCTTTCTTT. Its translation: CASSIGQGLINTEAFF.

This clonotype was counted ten times or more. V usage is TRBV2 and J usage is TRBJ1-1, with D tentatively TRBD1 (6 bases). Germline V CDR1 and CDR2: SNHLY, FYNNEI. The V end lost 3 bases, the J end lost 6 bases, and 20 bases lay between the germline ends. This CDR3 region has 16 residues. As DNA, the CDR3 is TGTGCCAGCAGTGAGGGGGGCAGTCTTTCGCCTGCTGAAGCTTTCTTT. It codes for CASSEGGSLSPAEAFF.

As concerns this clonotype: This sequence may be a read error, since a much larger clone differs from it by one base. This chain connects TRBV6-5 to TRBJ2-1; D is possibly TRBD2 (5 bases). This CDR3 contains 16 residues. Germline CDR1 and CDR2: MNHEY and SVGAGI. Trimming took 0 bases from V and 7 from J, leaving 16 bases between them. The CDR3 DNA follows: TGTGCCAGCAGTTACTCCCAGCGTACCGGGGAAAATGAGCAGTTCTTC. It encodes CASSYSQRTGENEQFF.

In this sample, this clonotype turned up many times. V is TRBV28 and J is TRBJ2-1; tentatively, D is TRBD1 (6 bases). The germline gives CDR1 MDHEN, CDR2 SYDVKM. V gave up 7 bases and J gave up 7 bases, with 14 bases separating them. The CDR3 spans 13 residues. CDR3 nucleotides: TGTGCCAGCACCCACAGGGCAAGGAATGAGCAGTTCTTC. Its protein is CASTHRARNEQFF.

This clonotype was counted many times. The V gene is TRBV20-1, the J gene TRBJ1-2, with D unresolved. Per germline, CDR1 DFQATT and CDR2 SNEGSKA (reference sequence). The V and J ends lost 3 bases and 10 bases respectively, with 12 bases between them. The CDR3 consists of 11 residues. CDR3 sequence: CSASLNKVYTF. DNA for the CDR3: TGCAGTGCTAGTTTGAATAAGGTCTACACCTTC.

This clonotype was found a few times. The rearrangement links TRBV29-1 to TRBJ2-1; D is ambiguous. V dropped 1 base and J dropped 9 bases, with 16 bases sitting between them. The CDR3 extends over 14 amino acids. CDR1 and CDR2 (germline): SQVTM, ANQGSEA. Written as DNA, the CDR3 is TGCAGCGTTGAAGTTGGACCCGTCTCCGGTGAGCAGTTCTTC. This encodes CSVEVGPVSGEQFF.

This clonotype was counted a few times. V usage is TRBV19 and J usage is TRBJ2-5; D is perhaps TRBD2 (5 bases). The V gene lost 5 bases and the J gene lost 4 bases, with 23 bases spanning the gap. CDR3 length equals 17 residues. The germline V gene encodes CDR1 LNHDA and CDR2 SQIVND (reference sequence). The chain's CDR3 is CASSPREGSGRGETQYF. The DNA for the CDR3 is TGTGCCAGTAGTCCGAGGGAAGGCTCGGGTAGAGGAGAGACCCAGTACTTC.

The rearrangement joins TRBV3-1 to TRBJ1-2, with a tentative D call TRBD1 (5 bases). The length of the CDR3 is 14 residues. CDR1 is LGHDT, CDR2 YNNKEL, per germline (reference sequence). The germline V and J ends were trimmed by 3 bases and 3 bases, with 11 bases remaining between them. The CDR3 nucleotides are TGTGCCAGCAGCCAGTATGTGGGGGACTATGGCTACACCTTC. Its translation is CASSQYVGDYGYTF.

This clonotype was counted ten times or more. This chain joins TRBV12-3 or TRBV12-4 and TRBJ1-2; TRBD1 might be the D (5 bases). V dropped 2 bases and J dropped 5 bases, with 15 bases sitting between them. The CDR3 totals 15 residues. The CDR3 here is CASSLWRGAIYGYTF. As DNA, the CDR3 is TGTGCCAGCAGTTTATGGAGGGGAGCAATTTATGGCTACACCTTC.

This clonotype was seen ten or more times. The chain recombines TRBV12-5 with TRBJ1-5; D gene unclear. There are 14 residues in the CDR3. V lost 2 bases to trimming and J lost 1 base, with 6 bases between them. Germline values: CDR1 LGHNT, CDR2 FRNRAP. CDR3 sequence (DNA): TGTGCTAGTGGTTTGTTGAAAAGCAATCAGCCCCAGCATTTT. Its protein is CASGLLKSNQPQHF.

This clonotype was counted ten times or more. The chain is built from TRBV7-8 and TRBJ2-2; D may be TRBD1 (7 bases). In germline, CDR1 is SGHVS, CDR2 FQNEAQ. Deletions cut 1 base from V and 4 bases from J, with 10 bases between. The CDR3 extends over 15 amino acids. DNA for the CDR3: TGTGCCAGCAGCTTAGGGCAGGGGGGCACCGGGGAGCTGTTTTTT. This translates into CASSLGQGGTGELFF. The full variable domain, in which reference TRBV7-8 and TRBJ2-2 provide the parts outside the CDR3, is GAGVSQSPRYKVAKRGQDVALRCDPISGHVSLFWYQQALGQGPEFLTYFQNEAQLDKSGLPSDRFFAERPEGSVSTLKIQRTQQEDSAVYLCASSLGQGGTGELFFGEGSRLTVL.

The sample holds many counts of this clonotype. The chain is built from TRBV29-1 and TRBJ2-3; unclear D gene. This CDR3 spans 15 amino acids. Trimming removed 4 bases from V and 1 base from J, with 15 bases in between. Germline lookup yields CDR1 SQVTM and CDR2 ANQGSEA. CDR3: CSVALSGYRTDTQYF. CDR3 sequence (DNA): TGCAGCGTTGCGTTGTCGGGCTACCGCACAGATACGCAGTATTTT.